The 22 T cell receptor beta chains listed next were all sequenced from one sample in a study of neurological immune-mediated disorders. TCRdb recomputed calls from the 5' RACE reads with MiXCR, one row per CDR3 protein. The data contain about 60,000 distinct CDR3 sequences, around 3.8% of them singletons. The sequenced sample consisted of PBMCs. All receptors derive from a woman in her 50s with multiple sclerosis.

This clonotype was seen more than once but under ten times. This sequence may be a read error, since a much larger clone differs from it by one base. The V gene is TRBV20-1, the J gene TRBJ1-1; D gene unclear. The CDR3 covers 12 residues. Per germline, CDR1 DFQATT and CDR2 SNEGSKA (reference sequence). Trimming took 6 bases from V and 4 from J, leaving 12 bases between them. CDR3: CSAVKVRTEAFF. CDR3 in DNA: TGCAGTGCCGTTAAAGTCCGCACTGAAGCTTTCTTT.

Ten or more counts support this clonotype. The chain is built from TRBV7-6 and TRBJ2-5; D is ambiguous. Trimming removed 1 base from V and 6 bases from J, with 9 bases in between. The length of the CDR3 is 13 residues. Germline lookup yields CDR1 SGHVS and CDR2 FNYEAQ. For the CDR3, the DNA is TGTGCCAGCAGCTTAGAGGACGCACAGACCCAGTACTTC. Translating it yields CASSLEDAQTQYF.

This clonotype has a count of ten or more. The chain links TRBV20-1 to TRBJ2-5, with 7 bases that match TRBD2. Losses at the gene ends were 5 bases for V and 4 bases for J; bases not matched to a gene: 7. The CDR3 contains 13 residues. Per the germline V gene, CDR1 is DFQATT and CDR2 is SNEGSKA (reference sequence). CDR3 nucleotides: TGCAGTGCTCTCTTTCCGGGGGGAGAGACCCAGTACTTC. This gives the protein CSALFPGGETQYF.

This clonotype has ten or more counts. The CDR3 region has the DNA TGTGCCATCAGTGGCGACGGCTACGAGCAGTACTTC. It encodes CAISGDGYEQYF. The J gene is TRBJ2-7, the V gene TRBV10-3; no definite D call. Germline-derived CDR1 and CDR2 are ENHRY and SYGVKD. Trimming removed 4 bases at V and 3 bases at J, with 7 bases between. The CDR3 has 12 amino acids.

This clonotype was counted at least ten times. This chain joins TRBV7-2 and TRBJ2-7; 12 bases fit TRBD2. V lost 4 bases and J lost 6; bases outside the gene matches: 7. Germline V gene data show CDR1 as SGHTA and CDR2 as FQGNSA. The CDR3 length is 15 residues. The CDR3 reads CASSSLAGGVSEQYF. For the CDR3, the DNA is TGTGCCAGCAGCTCACTAGCGGGAGGAGTGAGCGAGCAGTACTTC. The full variable domain, rest sourced from reference TRBV7-2 and TRBJ2-7, is GAGVSQSPSNKVTEKGKDVELRCDPISGHTALYWYRQSLGQGLEFLIYFQGNSAPDKSGLPSDRFSAERTGGSVSTLTIQRTQQEDSAVYLCASSSLAGGVSEQYFGPGTRLTVT.

This clonotype has ten or more counts. The gene calls are TRBV6-2 or TRBV6-3 and TRBJ2-7; the D is unclear. V lost 6 bases and J 0 bases, leaving 6 bases between the germline ends. The CDR3 runs to 12 residues. Germline lookup yields CDR1 MNHEY and CDR2 SVGEGT. CDR3: CASSDGSYEQYF. The CDR3 nucleotides are TGTGCCAGCAGCGACGGCTCCTACGAGCAGTACTTC.

This clonotype was observed at least ten times. V is TRBV5-5 and J is TRBJ1-2, with D possibly TRBD1 on 5 matching bases. The CDR3 consists of 12 residues. With 0 bases removed from V and 6 bases from J, the gap between germline ends came to 6 bases. CDR1 is SGHKS, CDR2 YYEKEE, per germline (reference sequence). The CDR3 bases are TGTGCCAGCAGCTTGGAGGGGCATGGCTACACCTTC. Encoded protein: CASSLEGHGYTF.

This clonotype was picked up many times. V usage is TRBV5-1 and J usage is TRBJ2-5, with TRBD2 as a possible D gene (7 bases). Germline V gives CDR1 SGHRS, CDR2 YFSETQ. Trimming shortened V by 6 bases and J by 4 bases, and 25 bases separated the two germline ends. The CDR3 covers 17 residues. The CDR3: CASTDSGSGIRGETQYF. The CDR3, as DNA: TGCGCCAGCACCGACTCTGGAAGCGGGATCAGGGGAGAGACCCAGTACTTC.

There are many counts of this clonotype. This CDR3 reads CASGIAGSYEQYF. CDR3 bases: TGTGCCAGCGGAATAGCGGGTTCCTACGAGCAGTACTTC. The chain employs TRBV12-3 or TRBV12-4 and TRBJ2-7, with TRBD2 matching over 7 bases. The trim removed 8 bases at V and 1 base at J, leaving 5 bases unmatched. The CDR3 covers 13 residues.

Worth noting for this clonotype: This clone may be a read error of a much larger clone one base away. The genes are TRBV11-3 and TRBJ2-7; the D is unclear. There are 11 residues in the CDR3. Germline-derived CDR1 and CDR2 are SGHNT and YENEEA. The CDR3 nucleotides are TGTGCCTGCAGCTTAAGAACAGCGCAGTACTTC. It codes for CACSLRTAQYF.

This clonotype has a count of ten or more. The genes are TRBV29-1 and TRBJ2-2; D is possibly TRBD2 (5 bases). Trimming took off 2 bases at V and 1 base at J, with 14 bases between the two ends. The CDR3 covers 16 residues. Germline V gene sequence: CDR1 SQVTM, CDR2 ANQGSEA. The CDR3 nucleotides read TGCAGCGTTGAACCCGCGAGCGGACTGAACACCGGGGAGCTGTTTTTT. Protein product: CSVEPASGLNTGELFF.

A word on this clonotype: This may come from a read error, since a much larger clone is one base off. V usage is TRBV7-2 and J usage is TRBJ2-5; D possibly corresponds to TRBD1 (5 bases). There are 15 residues in the CDR3. Germline CDR1 SGHTA, CDR2 FQGNSA. With 5 bases removed from V and 2 bases from J, the gap between germline ends came to 15 bases. The DNA of the CDR3 is TGTGCCAGCAGCGGACCAGGGTCAACTCAAGAGACCCAGTACTTC. Its protein is CASSGPGSTQETQYF.

This clonotype was seen ten or more times. The J gene is TRBJ2-2, the V gene TRBV6-6, with 9 bases that match TRBD2. After removal of 6 bases from V and 5 bases from J, the junction contained 4 bases not matched to a gene. CDR1 and CDR2 from the germline V gene are MNHNY and SVGAGI (reference sequence). CDR3 size: 14 residues. CDR3 bases: TGTGCCAGCAGGCGGGAGGGAGGGACCGGGGAGCTGTTTTTT. Translation gives CASRREGGTGELFF.

This clonotype showed up many times. CDR3 loop: CAISESTGQPQHF. The CDR3 bases are TGTGCCATCAGTGAGTCGACGGGGCAGCCCCAGCATTTT. The V and J genes are TRBV10-3 and TRBJ1-5; unclear D gene. The germline gives CDR1 ENHRY, CDR2 SYGVKD. The CDR3 is 13 residues long. Trimming cost V 0 bases and J 7 bases, with 7 bases left between them.

This clonotype has at least ten counts. This rearrangement joins TRBV5-1 to TRBJ2-3; 11 nucleotides line up with TRBD2. Trimming at V came to 1 base and at J to 6 bases, leaving 4 bases not matched to a gene. The CDR3 is 15 residues long. Germline V gives CDR1 SGHRS, CDR2 YFSETQ. The CDR3 region has the DNA TGCGCCAGCAGCTTGTGGACTAGCGGGTCGGATACGCAGTATTTT. Encoded protein: CASSLWTSGSDTQYF.

The gene calls are TRBV20-1 and TRBJ2-7, with 12 positions matching TRBD1. The germline V gene has CDR1 DFQATT and CDR2 SNEGSKA (reference sequence). There are 13 residues in the CDR3. V lost 6 bases and J lost 5; bases outside the gene matches: 5. CDR3 protein: CSAPGQGANEQYF. CDR3 DNA sequence: TGCAGTGCCCCGGGACAGGGGGCGAACGAGCAGTACTTC.

This clonotype was recorded many times. The chain recombines TRBV20-1 with TRBJ2-1; a weak D match, TRBD2 (6 bases). Germline CDR1 reads DFQATT; CDR2 reads SNEGSKA (reference sequence). The ends were cut back, 0 bases at V and 5 bases at J, with 14 bases in the middle. The CDR3 runs to 15 residues. CDR3 DNA: TGCAGTGCTAGAGAGGGGAGGTCACGACACAATGAGCAGTTCTTC. It is translated as CSAREGRSRHNEQFF.

This clonotype was counted only a few times. The V call is TRBV19, the J call TRBJ2-7; perhaps TRBD1 as D (6 bases). Trimming removed 3 bases at V and 2 bases at J, with 11 bases between. Germline V gene lookup returns CDR1 LNHDA and CDR2 SQIVND (reference sequence). The CDR3 has 14 residues. The CDR3 bases are TGTGCCAGTAGTATTCTTACAGGGCCCTACGAGCAGTACTTC. This encodes CASSILTGPYEQYF.

This clonotype was seen many times. The chain couples TRBV15 to TRBJ2-1; 11 nucleotides line up with TRBD2. Germline-derived CDR1 and CDR2 are LNHNV and YYDKDF (reference sequence). J lost 9 bases, V lost 0 bases, and 4 bases had no gene match. The CDR3 runs to 15 residues. CDR3 region: CATSRDSGRGTEQFF. The CDR3 nucleotides read TGTGCCACCAGCAGAGATAGCGGGAGGGGGACTGAGCAGTTCTTC.

The table lists this clonotype with many counts. The chain uses TRBV20-1 and TRBJ2-7; 9 bases agree with TRBD1. The germline CDR1 and CDR2 sequences are DFQATT and SNEGSKA (reference sequence). The junction had 4 bases not matched to a gene; V was cut back by 6 bases and J by 4 bases. The CDR3 is 12 amino acids. The CDR3 region has the DNA TGCAGTGCCGTCGGACAGGGGTACGAGCAGTACTTC. This sequence encodes CSAVGQGYEQYF.

This clonotype was recorded at least ten times. The chain uses TRBV7-8 and TRBJ2-7; no firm D call. CDR1 SGHVS and CDR2 FQNEAQ come from the germline V gene. The CDR3 totals 13 residues. The ends were cut back, 0 bases at V and 3 bases at J, with 6 bases in the middle. This CDR3 is CASSLAQFYEQYF. The CDR3 DNA is TGTGCCAGCAGCTTAGCACAGTTCTACGAGCAGTACTTC.

This rearrangement joins TRBV7-8 to TRBJ1-1; no definite D call. Trimming pared 5 bases from V and 3 bases from J, leaving 10 bases between. The CDR3 runs 13 residues. Germline V gene data show CDR1 as SGHVS and CDR2 as FQNEAQ. CDR3 sequence reads: CASSKERDTEAFF. CDR3 sequence (DNA): TGTGCCAGCAGCAAGGAAAGGGACACTGAAGCTTTCTTT.